This T cell receptor beta chain was recorded in a study of T-cell memory formation after mild COVID-19. Overall study results and limits: Detection of some responders pre-infection suggested pre-existing cross-reactive memory T cells participated.

Via MiXCR, TCRdb re-called the 5' RACE reads, giving one row per CDR3 protein. The sample has under 400,000 distinct CDR3 sequences, around 27% seen once. V lost 2 bases, J lost 6 bases, and 7 bases lay in between. The CDR3 length is 13 residues. The V gene's germline CDR1 is LGHNA and CDR2 YNFKEQ. Comments on this clonotype: Its antigen is not known.

This TCR was sampled from an adult woman who had mild COVID-19 (a few samples of this study predate the infection). Cell type and time point are not known. The chain carries TRBV4-2 and TRBJ2-2; D remains ambiguous. Sequencing used PBMCs or a T cell subset sorted from them (not recorded which). The DNA for the CDR3 is TGTGCCAGCAGCCAAAGGGATTCCGGGGAGCTGTTTTTT. Protein sequence: CASSQRDSGELFF.